Presented here are 10 T cell receptor beta chains from one specimen sequenced in a study of cytomegalovirus exposure and HLA in healthy donors. Vbeta (60) and Jbeta (13) primers were used in the PCR. Assay used: immunoSEQ multiplex PCR; TCRdb lists only in-frame clones, some missing. The sample comprises 250,000 to 350,000 clones, just over 85% of which are singletons, and roughly 4% rests with the top ten. The sequencing sample was made of PBMCs. The receptors come from a man aged 40-50 years in good health and CMV-seropositive.

This clone appeared once. The CDR3 spells CASSFYSTYEQYF. CDR3 sequence (DNA): TGTGCCAGCAGCTTCTACAGCACCTACGAGCAGTACTTC. V gene TRBV11-2 combines with J gene TRBJ2-7; D unclear. The V gene lost 3 bases and the J gene lost 2 bases, with 8 bases spanning the gap. This CDR3 spans 13 amino acids. CDR1 and CDR2 from the germline V gene are SGHAT and FQNNGV.

The CDR3 DNA follows: TGTGCCAGCAGCCAAGAATTCAGGGGCGAGCAGTACTTC. It translates to CASSQEFRGEQYF. The chain links TRBV14 to TRBJ2-7, with a tentative D call TRBD1 (6 bases). This CDR3 is built from 13 residues. CDR1 and CDR2 (germline): SGHDN, FVKESK. V lost 0 bases to trimming and J lost 6 bases, with 9 bases between them.

J is TRBJ2-5 and V is TRBV7-2; TRBD2 matches at 7 bases. In germline, CDR1 is SGHTA, CDR2 FQGNSA. This CDR3 has 14 amino acids. V was clipped by 3 bases and J by 5 bases; unmatched bases: 6. CDR3 nucleotides: TGTGCCAGCAGCTTTCGCGGGGGAGGGGAGACCCAGTACTTC. Amino acids: CASSFRGGGETQYF.

The chain couples TRBV7-8 to TRBJ2-1; unclear D gene. Germline V gives CDR1 SGHVS, CDR2 FQNEAQ. This CDR3 spans 16 amino acids. Trimming removed 1 base from V and 5 bases from J, with 15 bases in between. Written as DNA, the CDR3 is TGTGCCAGCAGCTTAGAAGTGTTGGCGGCTAACAATGAGCAGTTCTTC. This translates into CASSLEVLAANNEQFF.

The chain is built from TRBV4-1 and TRBJ1-3, with D perhaps TRBD1 (5 bases). Trimming left V 1 base short and J 3 bases short, with 10 bases between. CDR3 length equals 15 residues. Germline assignment: CDR1 MGHRA and CDR2 YSYEKL. The CDR3 DNA follows: TGCGCCAGCAGCCAAGTATCGGGGGATGGAAACACCATATATTTT. Residues: CASSQVSGDGNTIYF.

This clone came up once. V is TRBV7-9 and J is TRBJ2-1, with 7 nucleotides matching TRBD1. V dropped 5 bases and J dropped 5; count of bases not matched to a gene: 6. Germline CDR1 SEHNR, CDR2 FQNEAQ (reference sequence). The CDR3 has 14 amino acids. The CDR3 spells CASSPLDRNNEQFF. The CDR3 region has the DNA TGTGCCAGCAGCCCGCTGGACAGGAACAATGAGCAGTTCTTC.

This chain links TRBV5-1 with TRBJ2-5, with 16 bases that match TRBD2. From germline, CDR1 is SGHRS and CDR2 YFSETQ. J lost 3 bases, V lost 2 bases, and 4 bases had no gene match. The CDR3 runs to 17 residues. CDR3 sequence reads: CASSFGTSGRGKETQYF. CDR3 nucleotides: TGCGCCAGCAGCTTCGGGACTAGCGGGAGGGGAAAAGAGACCCAGTACTTC.

CDR3 bases: TGTGCCAGCACGCGGGGCCTCTCCCGGGGCACTGAAGCTTTCTTT. It is translated as CASTRGLSRGTEAFF. V and J are TRBV7-6 and TRBJ1-1; weak D call: TRBD1 (5 bases). V gave up 7 bases and J gave up 4 bases, with 19 bases separating them. CDR1 is SGHVS, CDR2 FNYEAQ, per germline. This CDR3 spans 15 amino acids.

This chain uses TRBV18 with TRBJ2-5; D may be TRBD2 (6 bases). CDR1 and CDR2 from the germline V gene are KGHSH and LQKENI. The CDR3 has 14 amino acids. V was cut by 2 bases and J by 5 bases, with 12 bases left in between. The DNA for the CDR3 is TGTGCCAGCTCACCAAGGCTAGCGAGGGAGACCCAGTACTTC. Its translation is CASSPRLARETQYF. Complete variable domain (other parts from reference TRBV18 and TRBJ2-5): NAGVMQNPRHLVRRRGQEARLRCSPMKGHSHVYWYRQLPEEGLKFMVYLQKENIIDESGMPKERFSAEFPKEGPSILRIQQVVRGDSAAYFCASSPRLARETQYFGPGTRLLVL.

The V call is TRBV18, the J call TRBJ2-5; the D gene is possibly TRBD2 (6 bases). This CDR3 comprises 15 residues. V was trimmed by 2 bases and J by 4 bases, leaving 14 bases between them. Germline V gene sequence: CDR1 KGHSH, CDR2 LQKENI. The CDR3: CASSPGGSVGETQYF. For the CDR3, the DNA is TGTGCCAGCTCACCAGGGGGGTCGGTAGGAGAGACCCAGTACTTC.